This T cell receptor (beta chain) originates from a study of blood T cells in healthy people across ages. Study-wide findings and caveats: Long-lived donors carried more naive CD4+ cells and greater diversity than aged donors. The lack of PBMC sorting stopped any conclusive naive versus antigen-experienced comparison.

Germline values: CDR1 SEHNR, CDR2 FQNEAQ (reference sequence). Trimming stripped 6 bases from V and 2 bases from J, with 12 bases between. This CDR3 comprises 14 residues. Primed by a sample-barcoded 5' primer and a J-beta primer mix, a second PCR proceeded for about 7 to 12 cycles. Each sample provided no less than 2.5 million CDR3-containing paired-end reads. TCRdb redid the calling of the 5' RACE reads with MiXCR, one entry per CDR3 protein. This sample yields around 900,000 distinct CDR3 sequences, of which around 28% are seen a single time; roughly 17% belongs to the top ten. A note on this clonotype: Its antigen is not known.

It was roughly 10 milliliters of peripheral blood that were drawn from each donor. The chain is built from TRBV7-9 and TRBJ2-3, with TRBD2 as a possible D gene (6 bases). Sequenced material: blood. The TCR comes from a woman aged 80 or older in good health. The CDR3 nucleotides are TGTGCCAGCAGTGGGATGGGACTCACAGATACGCAGTATTTT. It yields the protein CASSGMGLTDTQYF. Looking up the rest from reference TRBV7-9 and TRBJ2-3 gives the full variable domain: DTGVSQNPRHKITKRGQNVTFRCDPISEHNRLYWYRQTLGQGPEFLTYFQNEAQLEKSRLLSDRFSAERPKGSFSTLEIQRTEQGDSAMYLCASSGMGLTDTQYFGPGTRLTVL.